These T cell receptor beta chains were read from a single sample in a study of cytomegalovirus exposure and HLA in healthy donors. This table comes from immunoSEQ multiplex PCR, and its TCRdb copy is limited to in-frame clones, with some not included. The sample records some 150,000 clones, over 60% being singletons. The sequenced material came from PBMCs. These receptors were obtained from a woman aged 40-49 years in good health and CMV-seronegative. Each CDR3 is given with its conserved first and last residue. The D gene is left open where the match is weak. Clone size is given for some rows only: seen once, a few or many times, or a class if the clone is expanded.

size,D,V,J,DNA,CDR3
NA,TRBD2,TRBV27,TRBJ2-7,TGTGCCAGCAGTTCTAGCGGGGGGGCCCGCGAGCAGTACTTC,CASSSSGGAREQYF
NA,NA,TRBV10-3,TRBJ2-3,TGTGCCATCAGTGAGAACAGGCTGGACGGGACAGATACGCAGTATTTT,CAISENRLDGTDTQYF
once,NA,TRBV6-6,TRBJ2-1,TGTGCCAGCAGTTACCGTCCTTACAATGAGCAGTTCTTC,CASSYRPYNEQFF
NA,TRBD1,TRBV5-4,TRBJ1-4,TGTGCCAGCAGCTTGGAACAGGGGGCTTCTCCGGAAAAACTGTTTTTT,CASSLEQGASPEKLFF
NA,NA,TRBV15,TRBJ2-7,TGTGCCACCAGCAGAGAATGGGGCAGAGGATTCTACGAGCAGTACTTC,CATSREWGRGFYEQYF
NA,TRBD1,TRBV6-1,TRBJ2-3,TGTGCCAGCAGTGAAAGAGTAATAGGGACAGGGGTGGGAGATACGCAGTATTTT,CASSERVIGTGVGDTQYF
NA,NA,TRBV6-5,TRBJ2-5,TGTGCCAGCAGTTACGAGGGGAGGAACCAGTACTTC,CASSYEGRNQYF
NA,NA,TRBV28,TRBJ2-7,TGTGCCAGCAGTTTGCGCCTCTACGAGCAGTACTTC,CASSLRLYEQYF
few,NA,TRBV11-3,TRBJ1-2,TGTGCCAGCAGCTTACCCGGGTCAGGGACATCCTATGGCTACACCTTC,CASSLPGSGTSYGYTF
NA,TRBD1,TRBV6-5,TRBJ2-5,TGTGCCAGCAGGGGGACAGGGAGAGGAGAGACCCAGTACTTC,CASRGTGRGETQYF
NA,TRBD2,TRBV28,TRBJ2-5,TGTGCCAGTATGACTAGCGGGGGTTTGGAGACCCAGTACTTC,CASMTSGGLETQYF
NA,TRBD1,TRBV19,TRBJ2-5,TGTGCCAGTAGTCCTCGGACAGGGCAGAACCAAGAGACCCAGTACTTC,CASSPRTGQNQETQYF
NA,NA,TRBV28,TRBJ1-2,TGTGCCAGCAGTCAGGACAGCCTTGGGATGGGGGGCTACACCTTC,CASSQDSLGMGGYTF
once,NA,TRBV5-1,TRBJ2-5,TGCGCCAGCAGCTTTTTGGAGGTTCAGGAGACCCAGTACTTC,CASSFLEVQETQYF